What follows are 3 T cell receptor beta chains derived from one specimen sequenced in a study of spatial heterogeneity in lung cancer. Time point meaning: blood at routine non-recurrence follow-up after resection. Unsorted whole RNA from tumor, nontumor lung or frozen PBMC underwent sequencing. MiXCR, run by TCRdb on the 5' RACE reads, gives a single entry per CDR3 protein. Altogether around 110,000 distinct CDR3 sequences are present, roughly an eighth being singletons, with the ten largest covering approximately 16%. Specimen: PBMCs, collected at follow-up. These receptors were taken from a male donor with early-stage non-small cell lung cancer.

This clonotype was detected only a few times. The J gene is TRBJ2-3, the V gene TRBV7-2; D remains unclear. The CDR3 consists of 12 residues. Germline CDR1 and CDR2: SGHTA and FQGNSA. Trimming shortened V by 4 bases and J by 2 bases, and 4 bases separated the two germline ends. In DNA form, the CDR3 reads TGTGCCAGCAGCTCCCACACAGATACGCAGTATTTT. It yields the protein CASSSHTDTQYF.

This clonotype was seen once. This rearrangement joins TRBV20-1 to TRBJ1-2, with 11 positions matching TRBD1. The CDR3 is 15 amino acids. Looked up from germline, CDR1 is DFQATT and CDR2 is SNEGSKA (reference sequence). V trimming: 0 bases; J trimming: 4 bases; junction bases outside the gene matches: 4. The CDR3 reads CSARDPGQGGYGYTF. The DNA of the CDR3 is TGCAGTGCTAGAGACCCGGGACAGGGGGGCTATGGCTACACCTTC.

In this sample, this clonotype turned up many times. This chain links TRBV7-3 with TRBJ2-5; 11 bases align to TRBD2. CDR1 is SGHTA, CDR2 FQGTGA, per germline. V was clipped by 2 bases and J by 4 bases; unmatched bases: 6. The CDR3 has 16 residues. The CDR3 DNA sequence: TGTGCCAGCAGCTTAGGGGGGACTAGCGGAGGAGAGACCCAGTACTTC. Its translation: CASSLGGTSGGETQYF.